One and the same sample provided the 15 T cell receptor beta chains below, sequenced in a study of OX40 agonist ivuxolimab in advanced cancers. Sequencing was performed with immunoSEQ multiplex PCR; in TCRdb, only in-frame clones are kept and a portion is missing. The sample yields some 85,000 clones, around nine tenths seen once. The specimen comprised CD4+ or CD8+ T cells sorted from blood, sampled in a trial of the OX40 agonist ivuxolimab. The source of these receptors is an adult with an advanced solid tumor such as melanoma, head and neck, liver or kidney cancer.

The chain uses TRBV25-1 and TRBJ1-3; D unclear. CDR3 length: 14 residues. Trimming took 1 base from V and 1 from J, leaving 5 bases between them. CDR1 MGHDK and CDR2 SYGVNS come from the germline V gene. CDR3 DNA: TGTGCCAGCAGTGAATTGGGTTCTGGAAACACCATATATTTT. Translation gives CASSELGSGNTIYF. The whole variable domain, remainder taken from reference TRBV25-1 and TRBJ1-3, is EADIYQTPRYLVIGTGKKITLECSQTMGHDKMYWYQQDPGMELHLIHYSYGVNSTEKGDLSSESTVSRIRTEHFPLTLESARPSHTSQYLCASSELGSGNTIYFGEGSWLTVV.

The CDR3 DNA sequence: TGTGCCAGCACCCGGGCCTCCGGGACAGAGGAGACCCAGTACTTC. It specifies CASTRASGTEETQYF. This chain connects TRBV5-4 to TRBJ2-5; 7 bases map to TRBD1. This CDR3 spans 15 amino acids. V lost 6 bases, J lost 5 bases, and 13 bases stayed unmatched. Germline lookup yields CDR1 SGHNT and CDR2 YYREEE (reference sequence).

Written as DNA, the CDR3 is TGTGCCATCAGTGAGGGACCCTATCAGCCCCAGCATTTT. It codes for CAISEGPYQPQHF. The chain employs TRBV10-3 and TRBJ1-5; D uncertain. Per the germline V gene, CDR1 is ENHRY and CDR2 is SYGVKD. V shed 2 bases and J shed 5 bases, with 7 bases lying between them. The CDR3 length is 13 residues.

The chain combines TRBV20-1 with TRBJ2-1; D is undetermined. V lost 3 bases and J lost 10, with 1 base in between. The germline V gene encodes CDR1 DFQATT and CDR2 SNEGSKA (reference sequence). The CDR3 has 8 residues. The CDR3 DNA sequence: TGCAGTGCTAGGGAGCAGTTCTTC. Protein sequence: CSAREQFF.

This chain links TRBV19 with TRBJ2-5; 8 bases fit TRBD1. The germline gives CDR1 LNHDA, CDR2 SQIVND (reference sequence). Trimming removed 5 bases from V and 1 base from J; junction bases left unmatched: 9. This CDR3 spans 16 amino acids. CDR3 nucleotides: TGTGCCAGTAGTCTAACAGGGGGATCGCTCCAAGAGACCCAGTACTTC. Encoded protein: CASSLTGGSLQETQYF.

V gene TRBV7-2 combines with J gene TRBJ1-5; D is undetermined. CDR1 is SGHTA and CDR2 is FQGNSA in the germline V gene. V shed 0 bases and J shed 3 bases, with 6 bases lying between them. CDR3 length equals 14 residues. This CDR3 is CASSLAGYNQPQHF. CDR3 DNA: TGTGCCAGCAGCTTAGCAGGATACAATCAGCCCCAGCATTTT.

With regard to this clone: A junction end diverges from the germline sequence, so it may reflect a read error. The chain links TRBV11-2 to TRBJ2-1, with 8 bases identical to TRBD1. CDR3 length equals 15 residues. Germline V CDR1 and CDR2: SGHAT, FQNNGV. The CDR3 DNA reads TGTGCCAGCAGCGTAGACGGACAGGGCTTCGATGAGCAGTTCTTC. Protein: CASSVDGQGFDEQFF. Full variable domain (rest looked up from reference TRBV11-2 and TRBJ2-1): EAGVAQSPRYKIIEKRQSVAFWCNPISGHATLYWYQQILGQGPKLLIQFQNNGVVDDSQLPKDRFSAERLKGVDSTLKIQPAKLEDSAVYLCASSVDGQGFDEQFFGPGTRLTVL.

Written as DNA, the CDR3 is TGTGCCAGCGAACTCGGGGCCGAATACGAGCAGTACTTC. Translation gives CASELGAEYEQYF. The V gene is TRBV6-1, the J gene TRBJ2-7; the D gene could be TRBD1 or TRBD2 (5 bases each). Per the germline V gene, CDR1 is MNHNS and CDR2 is SASEGT. The CDR3 is made up of 13 amino acids. Trimming cost V 8 bases and J 4 bases, with 15 bases left between them.

This clone showed up just a few times. This chain connects TRBV28 to TRBJ1-6; no clear D gene. Germline V CDR1 and CDR2: MDHEN, SYDVKM. V was cut by 3 bases and J by 9 bases, with 6 bases left in between. The CDR3 has 12 amino acids. CDR3 DNA sequence: TGTGCCAGCAGTTTCAGCAGTTCACCCCTCCACTTT. Translated: CASSFSSSPLHF.

V and J are TRBV6-1 and TRBJ1-5, with unresolved D. Trimming shortened V by 10 bases and J by 5 bases, and 15 bases separated the two germline ends. Germline CDR1 and CDR2: MNHNS and SASEGT. The CDR3 extends over 13 amino acids. The CDR3 nucleotides are TGTGCCATATCTCCTCCCCGGGATCAGCCCCAGCATTTT. Translation gives CAISPPRDQPQHF.

V gene TRBV27 combines with J gene TRBJ2-1; 7 bases are shared with TRBD2. CDR3 length equals 16 residues. CDR1 and CDR2 (germline): MNHEY, SMNVEV (reference sequence). Germline trimming cut 4 bases from V and 2 bases from J; bases unmatched to any gene: 8. The CDR3 sequence is CASSYRGEGPYNEQFF. CDR3 DNA: TGTGCCAGCAGTTATCGGGGGGAGGGCCCCTACAATGAGCAGTTCTTC.

CDR3 bases: TGCGCCAGCAGCTTGGCCGGGATGCCTGACGAGCAGTACTTC. Translation gives CASSLAGMPDEQYF. The chain links TRBV5-1 to TRBJ2-7; tentative D call: TRBD2 (5 bases). Trimming shortened V by 0 bases and J by 5 bases, and 12 bases separated the two germline ends. This CDR3 is 14 amino acids long. Per the germline V gene, CDR1 is SGHRS and CDR2 is YFSETQ.

The rearrangement joins TRBV11-2 to TRBJ1-1; no definite D call. Germline-derived CDR1 and CDR2 are SGHAT and FQNNGV. Trimming stripped 5 bases from V and 5 bases from J, with 12 bases between. The CDR3 has 13 residues. The CDR3 loop is CASSRRAVTEAFF. In DNA, the CDR3 is TGTGCCAGCAGCCGGAGGGCGGTGACTGAAGCTTTCTTT.

This clone has just one count. The genes are TRBV6-5 and TRBJ1-2; 7 bases map to TRBD1. Germline lookup yields CDR1 MNHEY and CDR2 SVGAGI. After removal of 8 bases from V and 3 bases from J, the junction contained 3 bases not matched to a gene. The CDR3 totals 12 residues. The CDR3 region is CASSGQHYGYTF. The DNA for the CDR3 is TGTGCCAGCTCGGGACAGCACTATGGCTACACCTTC.

The chain employs TRBV5-1 and TRBJ1-1; D might be TRBD1 (5 bases). Germline assignment: CDR1 SGHRS and CDR2 YFSETQ. Trimming cost V 2 bases and J 4 bases, with 12 bases left between them. The CDR3 is 14 amino acids. The CDR3 region has the DNA TGCGCCAGCAGCTTTGACAGAAGTAGCACTGAAGCTTTCTTT. Translated, it gives CASSFDRSSTEAFF.